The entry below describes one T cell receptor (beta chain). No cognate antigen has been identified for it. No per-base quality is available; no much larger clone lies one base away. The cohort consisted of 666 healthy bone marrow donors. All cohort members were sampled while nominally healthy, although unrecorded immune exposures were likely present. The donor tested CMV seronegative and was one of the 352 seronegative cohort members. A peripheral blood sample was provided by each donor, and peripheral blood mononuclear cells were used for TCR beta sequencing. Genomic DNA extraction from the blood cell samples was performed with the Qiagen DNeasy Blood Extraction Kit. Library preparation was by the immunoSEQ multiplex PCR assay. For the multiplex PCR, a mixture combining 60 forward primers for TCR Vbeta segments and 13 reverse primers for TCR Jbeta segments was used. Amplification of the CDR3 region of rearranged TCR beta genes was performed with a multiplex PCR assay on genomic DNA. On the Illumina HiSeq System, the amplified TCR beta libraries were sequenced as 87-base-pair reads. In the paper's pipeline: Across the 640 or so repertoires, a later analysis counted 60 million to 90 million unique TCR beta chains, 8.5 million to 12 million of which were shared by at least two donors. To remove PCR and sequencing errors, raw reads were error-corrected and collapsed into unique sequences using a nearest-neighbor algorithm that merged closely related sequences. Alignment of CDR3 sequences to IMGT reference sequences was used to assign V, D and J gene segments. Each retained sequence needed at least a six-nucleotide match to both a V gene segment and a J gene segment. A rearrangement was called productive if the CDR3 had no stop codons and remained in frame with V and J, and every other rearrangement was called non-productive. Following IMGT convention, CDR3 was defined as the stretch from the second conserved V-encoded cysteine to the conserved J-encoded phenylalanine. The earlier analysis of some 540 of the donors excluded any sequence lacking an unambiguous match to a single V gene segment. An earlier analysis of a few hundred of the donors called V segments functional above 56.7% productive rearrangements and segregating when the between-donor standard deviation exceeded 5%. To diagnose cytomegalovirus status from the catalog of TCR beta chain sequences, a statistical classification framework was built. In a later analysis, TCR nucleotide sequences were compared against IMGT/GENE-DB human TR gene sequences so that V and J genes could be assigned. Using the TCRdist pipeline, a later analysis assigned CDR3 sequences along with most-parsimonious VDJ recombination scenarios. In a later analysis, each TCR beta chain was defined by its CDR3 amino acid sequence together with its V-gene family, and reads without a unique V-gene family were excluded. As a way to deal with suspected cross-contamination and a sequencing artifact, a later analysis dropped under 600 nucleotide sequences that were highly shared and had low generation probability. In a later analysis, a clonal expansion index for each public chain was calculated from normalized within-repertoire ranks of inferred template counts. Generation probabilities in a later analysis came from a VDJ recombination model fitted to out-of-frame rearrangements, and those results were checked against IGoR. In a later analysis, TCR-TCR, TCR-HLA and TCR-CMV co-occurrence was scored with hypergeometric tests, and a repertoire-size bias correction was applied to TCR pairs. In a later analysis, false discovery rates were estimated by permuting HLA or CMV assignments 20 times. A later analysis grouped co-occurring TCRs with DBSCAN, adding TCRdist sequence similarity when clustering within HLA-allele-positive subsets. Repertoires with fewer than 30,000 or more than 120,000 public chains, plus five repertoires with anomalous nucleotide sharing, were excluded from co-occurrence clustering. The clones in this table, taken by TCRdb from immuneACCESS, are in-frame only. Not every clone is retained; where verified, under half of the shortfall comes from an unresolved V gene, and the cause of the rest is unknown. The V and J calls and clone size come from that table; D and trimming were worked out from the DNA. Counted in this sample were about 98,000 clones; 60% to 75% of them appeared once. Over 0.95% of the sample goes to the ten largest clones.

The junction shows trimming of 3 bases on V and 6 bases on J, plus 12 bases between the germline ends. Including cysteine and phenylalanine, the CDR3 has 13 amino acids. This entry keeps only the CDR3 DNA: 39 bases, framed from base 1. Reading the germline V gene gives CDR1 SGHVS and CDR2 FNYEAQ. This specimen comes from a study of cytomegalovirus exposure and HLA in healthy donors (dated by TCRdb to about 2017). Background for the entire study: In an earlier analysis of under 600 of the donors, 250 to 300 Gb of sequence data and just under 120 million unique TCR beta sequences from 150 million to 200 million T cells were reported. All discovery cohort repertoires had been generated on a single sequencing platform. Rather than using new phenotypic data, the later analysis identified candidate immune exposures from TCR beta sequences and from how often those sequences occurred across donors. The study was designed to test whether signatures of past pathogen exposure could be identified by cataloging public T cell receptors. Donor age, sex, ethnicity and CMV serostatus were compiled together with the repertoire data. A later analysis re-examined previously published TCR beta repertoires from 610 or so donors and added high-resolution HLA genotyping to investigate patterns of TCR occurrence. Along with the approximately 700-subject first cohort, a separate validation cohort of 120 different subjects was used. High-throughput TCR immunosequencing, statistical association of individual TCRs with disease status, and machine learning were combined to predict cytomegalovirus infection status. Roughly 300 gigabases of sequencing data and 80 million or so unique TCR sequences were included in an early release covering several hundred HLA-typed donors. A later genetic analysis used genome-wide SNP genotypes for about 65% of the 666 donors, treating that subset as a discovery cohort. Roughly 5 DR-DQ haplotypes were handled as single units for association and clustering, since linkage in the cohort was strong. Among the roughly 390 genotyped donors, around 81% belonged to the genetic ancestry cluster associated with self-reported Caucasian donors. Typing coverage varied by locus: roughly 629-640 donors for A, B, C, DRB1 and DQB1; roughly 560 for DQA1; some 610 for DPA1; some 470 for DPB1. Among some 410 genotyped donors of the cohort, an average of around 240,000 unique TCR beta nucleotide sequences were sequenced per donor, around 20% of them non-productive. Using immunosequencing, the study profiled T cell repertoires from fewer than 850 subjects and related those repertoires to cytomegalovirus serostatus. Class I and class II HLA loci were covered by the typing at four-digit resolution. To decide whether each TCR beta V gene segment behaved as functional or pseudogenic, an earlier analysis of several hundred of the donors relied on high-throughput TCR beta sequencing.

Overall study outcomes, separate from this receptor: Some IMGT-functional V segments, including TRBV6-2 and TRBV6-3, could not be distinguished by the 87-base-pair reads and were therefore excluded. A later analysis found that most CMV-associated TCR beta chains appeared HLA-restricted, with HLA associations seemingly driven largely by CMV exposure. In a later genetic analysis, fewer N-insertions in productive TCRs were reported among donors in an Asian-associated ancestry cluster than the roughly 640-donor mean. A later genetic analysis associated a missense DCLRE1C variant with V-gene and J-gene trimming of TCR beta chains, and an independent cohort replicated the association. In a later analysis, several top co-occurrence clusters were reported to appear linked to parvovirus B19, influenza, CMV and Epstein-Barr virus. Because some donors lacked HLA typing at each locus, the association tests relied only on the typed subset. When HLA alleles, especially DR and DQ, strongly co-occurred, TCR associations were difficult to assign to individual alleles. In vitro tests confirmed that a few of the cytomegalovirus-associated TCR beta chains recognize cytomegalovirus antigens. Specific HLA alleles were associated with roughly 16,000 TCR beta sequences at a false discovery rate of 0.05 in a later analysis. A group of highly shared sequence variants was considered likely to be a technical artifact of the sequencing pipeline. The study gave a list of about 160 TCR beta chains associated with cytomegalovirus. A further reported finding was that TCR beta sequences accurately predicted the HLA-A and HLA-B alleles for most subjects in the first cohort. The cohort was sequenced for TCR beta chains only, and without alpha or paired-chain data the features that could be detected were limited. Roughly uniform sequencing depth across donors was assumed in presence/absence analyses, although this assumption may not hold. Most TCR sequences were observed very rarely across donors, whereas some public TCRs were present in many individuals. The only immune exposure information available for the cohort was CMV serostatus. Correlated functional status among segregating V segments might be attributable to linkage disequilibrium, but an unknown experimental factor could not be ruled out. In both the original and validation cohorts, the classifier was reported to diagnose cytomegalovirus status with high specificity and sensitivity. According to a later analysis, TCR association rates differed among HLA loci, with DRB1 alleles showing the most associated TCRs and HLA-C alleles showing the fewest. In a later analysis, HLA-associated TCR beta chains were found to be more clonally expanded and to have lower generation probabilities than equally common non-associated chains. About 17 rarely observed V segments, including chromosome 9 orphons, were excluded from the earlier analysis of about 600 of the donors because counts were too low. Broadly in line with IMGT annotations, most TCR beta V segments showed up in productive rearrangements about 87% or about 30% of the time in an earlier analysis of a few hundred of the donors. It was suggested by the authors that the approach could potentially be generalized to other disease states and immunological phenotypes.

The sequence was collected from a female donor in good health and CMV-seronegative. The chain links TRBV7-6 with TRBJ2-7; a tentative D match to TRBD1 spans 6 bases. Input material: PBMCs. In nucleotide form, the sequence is TGTGCCAGCAGCTTGGATACAGGGCTCGAGCAGTACTTC. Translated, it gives CASSLDTGLEQYF.